The 24 T cell receptor beta chains below all came from one sample that was sequenced in a study of T-cell reconstitution after alpha-beta-depleted transplantation in children. A library of TCRbeta sequences, prepared with unique molecular identifiers, was generated. TCRdb used MiXCR to reprocess the PCR reads, holding one entry per CDR3 protein. The sample includes 150,000 to 250,000 distinct CDR3 sequences, approximately 15% of them seen just once. The sequencing here drew on PBMCs from the stem cell graft donor, taken from the stem cell graft. These receptors came from a human donor who donated a stem cell graft to a child with acute lymphoblastic leukemia.

CDR3 in DNA: TGTGCCAGCAGCCAGACCAGGGGGAGGAACGCTAACTATGGCTACACCTTC. Its protein product is CASSQTRGRNANYGYTF. The genes are TRBV3-1 and TRBJ1-2, with 7 bases fitting TRBD1. Per the germline V gene, CDR1 is LGHDT and CDR2 is YNNKEL (reference sequence). The J segment lost 0 bases and the V segment lost 3 bases, leaving 10 bases of the junction unmatched. This CDR3 has 17 amino acids.

This clonotype was found many times. V gene TRBV10-3 combines with J gene TRBJ2-7; TRBD2 aligns across 8 bases. CDR3 size: 17 residues. Germline CDR1 ENHRY, CDR2 SYGVKD. V was pared by 4 bases and J by 5 bases, with 16 bases of the junction left unmatched. CDR3 in DNA: TGTGCCATCAGTGGGTCCGATGTGAGCGGGAGAAACCACGAGCAGTACTTC. This sequence encodes CAISGSDVSGRNHEQYF.

The chain is built from TRBV20-1 and TRBJ1-1; D unclear. This CDR3 region has 16 residues. Germline CDR1 DFQATT, CDR2 SNEGSKA (reference sequence). Trimming removed 0 bases from V and 0 bases from J, with 14 bases in between. The CDR3 DNA is TGCAGTGCTAGAGAGGGCTCCCGTAATATGAACACTGAAGCTTTCTTT. Its translation is CSAREGSRNMNTEAFF.

This clonotype was counted at least ten times. V and J are TRBV5-1 and TRBJ2-3; D may be TRBD2 (6 bases). There are 17 residues in the CDR3. V shed 4 bases and J shed 5 bases, with 23 bases lying between them. Germline CDR1 SGHRS, CDR2 YFSETQ. This CDR3 reads CASSPRTAGSGGDTQYF. CDR3 in DNA: TGCGCCAGCAGCCCCCGAACGGCGGGATCGGGTGGAGATACGCAGTATTTT.

In its sample, this clonotype was seen a few times. This chain links TRBV20-1 with TRBJ2-2; D is perhaps TRBD1 or TRBD2 (5 bases each). Trimming stripped 5 bases from V and 4 bases from J, with 17 bases between. This CDR3 is built from 15 residues. Germline V lookup: CDR1 DFQATT, CDR2 SNEGSKA (reference sequence). This chain's CDR3 is CSAPSGTGITGELFF. The CDR3 coding sequence is TGCAGTGCTCCATCAGGGACGGGGATCACCGGGGAGCTGTTTTTT.

On this clonotype: This may arise from a read error, as a much more abundant clone is one base away. The chain employs TRBV5-4 and TRBJ1-1; 9 bases fit TRBD1. Germline V CDR1 and CDR2: SGHNT, YYREEE (reference sequence). The J segment lost 4 bases and the V segment lost 3 bases, leaving 1 base of the junction unmatched. The CDR3 has 13 residues. The CDR3 is CASSSGQGTEAFF. CDR3 in DNA: TGTGCCAGCAGCTCGGGACAGGGCACTGAAGCTTTCTTT.

In this sample, this clonotype turned up a few times. The V gene is TRBV12-3 or TRBV12-4, the J gene TRBJ1-5; D remains unclear. The CDR3 is made up of 13 amino acids. V lost 3 bases and J lost 7, with 10 bases in between. This CDR3 is CASSFELAQPQHF. In DNA form, the CDR3 reads TGTGCCAGCAGTTTTGAGCTCGCACAGCCCCAGCATTTT.

The V gene is TRBV12-3 or TRBV12-4, the J gene TRBJ1-5; the match to TRBD1 covers 7 bases. The V gene end was trimmed by 5 bases and the J gene end by 5 bases; junction bases not matched to a gene: 6. The CDR3 runs to 14 residues. The CDR3 sequence is CASSTGQAYQPQHF. CDR3 nucleotide sequence: TGTGCCAGCAGTACCGGACAGGCCTATCAGCCCCAGCATTTT.

V and J are TRBV7-9 and TRBJ2-4, with 7 bases identical to TRBD2. The CDR3 is made up of 14 amino acids. From germline, CDR1 is SEHNR and CDR2 FQNEAQ (reference sequence). Losses at the gene ends were 0 bases for V and 12 bases for J; bases not matched to a gene: 8. CDR3 in amino acids: CASSLAGGPSSQYF. The DNA of the CDR3 is TGTGCCAGCAGCTTAGCGGGAGGGCCGAGCAGTCAGTACTTC.

This clonotype was recorded at least ten times. This chain joins TRBV28 and TRBJ1-1; 7 nucleotides match TRBD1. V lost 6 bases, J lost 1 base, and 8 bases stayed unmatched. The germline gives CDR1 MDHEN, CDR2 SYDVKM. This CDR3 region has 15 residues. This CDR3 reads CASSPTGVGNTEAFF. As DNA, the CDR3 is TGTGCCAGCAGCCCCACAGGGGTGGGGAACACTGAAGCTTTCTTT.

Points on this clonotype: Since a much larger clone is just one base distant, this may be a read error. The V and J genes are TRBV12-3 or TRBV12-4 and TRBJ2-7; D call uncertain. The CDR3 is made up of 11 amino acids. V dropped 6 bases and J dropped 3 bases, with 6 bases sitting between them. The CDR3 is CASRSNYEQYF. The CDR3 DNA reads TGTGCCAGCAGATCCAACTACGAGCAGTACTTC.

The sample holds many counts of this clonotype. The V and J genes are TRBV7-9 and TRBJ1-1; D is unclear. Germline CDR1 is SEHNR and CDR2 is FQNEAQ (reference sequence). There are 13 residues in the CDR3. Trimming removed 1 base at V and 1 base at J, with 4 bases between. The DNA for the CDR3 is TGTGCCAGCAGCTTAGAGGCGAACACTGAAGCTTTCTTT. The encoded protein is CASSLEANTEAFF. The whole variable domain, remainder taken from reference TRBV7-9 and TRBJ1-1, is DTGVSQNPRHKITKRGQNVTFRCDPISEHNRLYWYRQTLGQGPEFLTYFQNEAQLEKSRLLSDRFSAERPKGSFSTLEIQRTEQGDSAMYLCASSLEANTEAFFGQGTRLTVV.

This clonotype has at least ten counts. The chain couples TRBV5-1 to TRBJ2-1; the D gene is possibly TRBD1 (6 bases). The V gene lost 4 bases and the J gene lost 8 bases, with 13 bases spanning the gap. Per germline, CDR1 SGHRS and CDR2 YFSETQ. This CDR3 contains 13 residues. This CDR3 is CASSQPGDDEQFF. CDR3 in DNA: TGCGCCAGCAGCCAACCAGGGGACGATGAGCAGTTCTTC.

This sequence joins TRBV12-3 or TRBV12-4 and TRBJ2-2; tentatively, D is TRBD1 (7 bases). CDR3 length: 16 amino acids. V was pared by 6 bases and J by 7 bases, with 21 bases between. The CDR3 region is CASSSDREVIVGELFF. The CDR3 DNA reads as TGTGCCAGCAGCTCCGACAGGGAGGTGATTGTCGGGGAGCTGTTTTTT.

A word on this clonotype: A single base separates this from a much larger clone, so it may be a read error. The V gene is TRBV20-1, the J gene TRBJ2-2; a possible D gene is TRBD1 (6 bases). CDR3 size: 15 residues. Germline loops: CDR1 DFQATT, CDR2 SNEGSKA (reference sequence). The CDR3 sequence is CSASKGEMDTGEPFF. CDR3 in DNA: TGCAGTGCTAGTAAGGGGGAGATGGACACCGGGGAGCCGTTTTTT.

V usage is TRBV20-1 and J usage is TRBJ2-3; D might be TRBD1 (6 bases). The CDR3 is 12 amino acids. Trimming took 5 bases from V and 3 from J, leaving 9 bases between them. Germline values: CDR1 DFQATT, CDR2 SNEGSKA (reference sequence). CDR3 bases: TGCAGTGCTCGAGGGGGTACAGATACGCAGTATTTT. Translating it yields CSARGGTDTQYF.

The J gene is TRBJ2-6, the V gene TRBV20-1; no clear D gene. Germline V gives CDR1 DFQATT, CDR2 SNEGSKA (reference sequence). The CDR3 loop spans 14 amino acids. The ends were cut back, 5 bases at V and 1 base at J, with 9 bases in the middle. CDR3 protein: CSAWDVSGANVLTF. For the CDR3, the DNA is TGCAGTGCTTGGGATGTATCTGGGGCCAACGTCCTGACTTTC.

This clonotype was seen at least ten times. The rearrangement uses TRBV5-6 and TRBJ2-3, with D hard to call. V lost 2 bases, J lost 0 bases, and 10 bases lay in between. Per the germline V gene, CDR1 is SGHDT and CDR2 is YYEEEE. This CDR3 has 15 residues. CDR3 DNA sequence: TGTGCCAGCAGCTTTTCCGGAGTCAGCACAGATACGCAGTATTTT. The encoded protein is CASSFSGVSTDTQYF. Based on the CDR3 plus reference TRBV5-6 and TRBJ2-3, the full variable domain is DAGVTQSPTHLIKTRGQQVTLRCSPKSGHDTVSWYQQALGQGPQFIFQYYEEEERQRGNFPDRFSGHQFPNYSSELNVNALLLGDSALYLCASSFSGVSTDTQYFGPGTRLTVL.

Points on this clonotype: This may be a read error, as it is one base from a much larger clone. The DNA for the CDR3 is TGCGCCAGCAGGGGAGGGCCCGGGACTAGCCCGGGAGAGGCGTACTTC. It yields the protein CASRGGPGTSPGEAYF. The rearrangement links TRBV5-1 to TRBJ2-7; TRBD2 matches at 9 bases. Germline loops: CDR1 SGHRS, CDR2 YFSETQ. There are 16 residues in the CDR3. V shed 5 bases, J shed 12 bases, and the junction held 21 bases outside the gene matches. Together with reference TRBV5-1 and TRBJ2-7, the CDR3 gives the full variable domain: KAGVTQTPRYLIKTRGQQVTLSCSPISGHRSVSWYQQTPGQGLQFLFEYFSETQRNKGNFPGRFSGRQFSNSRSEMNVSTLELGDSALYLCASRGGPGTSPGEAYFGPGTRLTVT.

This clonotype showed up just a few times. The CDR3 spells CASSLKPLQETQYF. In DNA, the CDR3 is TGTGCCAGCAGCTTAAAACCTTTACAAGAGACCCAGTACTTC. V is TRBV11-2 and J is TRBJ2-5; D uncertain. CDR1 is SGHAT, CDR2 FQNNGV, per germline. This CDR3 has 14 residues. Trimming removed 2 bases from V and 2 bases from J, with 9 bases in between.

This clonotype was counted at least ten times. CDR3: CASSLAGVKGLQETQYF. In DNA, the CDR3 is TGTGCCAGCAGCTTAGCGGGAGTAAAGGGCCTGCAAGAGACCCAGTACTTC. The rearrangement links TRBV11-1 to TRBJ2-5, with a possible D match to TRBD2 (5 bases). Trimming pared 0 bases from V and 2 bases from J, leaving 16 bases between. Germline V gene sequence: CDR1 SGHAT, CDR2 FQDESV (reference sequence). The CDR3 totals 17 residues.

This chain connects TRBV12-3 or TRBV12-4 to TRBJ1-1; 9 bases line up with TRBD1. This CDR3 comprises 12 residues. V shed 7 bases, J shed 10 bases, and the junction held 7 bases outside the gene matches. The CDR3: CASTKGTGRAFF. The DNA for the CDR3 is TGTGCCAGCACTAAAGGGACAGGGCGAGCTTTCTTT.

This clonotype was detected only a few times. The chain combines TRBV6-5 with TRBJ2-7, with a tentative D call TRBD2 (5 bases). V dropped 0 bases and J dropped 5 bases, with 11 bases sitting between them. CDR1 and CDR2 (germline): MNHEY, SVGAGI. The CDR3 runs to 14 residues. CDR3 sequence (DNA): TGTGCCAGCAGTTACTCCGGGGAACGGGACGAGCAGTACTTC. Encoded protein: CASSYSGERDEQYF.

There are many counts of this clonotype. The chain joins TRBV5-6 to TRBJ2-7; D is undetermined. This CDR3 is built from 12 residues. From germline, CDR1 is SGHDT and CDR2 YYEEEE. Trimming cost V 2 bases and J 2 bases, with 5 bases left between them. CDR3 nucleotide sequence: TGTGCCAGCAGCTTCAGGACCTACGAGCAGTACTTC. This sequence encodes CASSFRTYEQYF.